These 19 T cell receptor beta chains came from one sample sequenced in a study of blood T cells in healthy people across ages. PCR was performed a second time for 7 to 11 cycles using a sample-barcoded 5' primer and a J-beta primer mix. Each CDR3 protein gets one entry after TCRdb re-called the 5' RACE reads with MiXCR. Found here are approximately 1.5 million distinct CDR3 sequences, roughly a third of them singletons; the top ten hold about 11%. Sequencing was performed on blood. These receptor sequences come from a woman aged 30 to 39 in good health.

This clonotype occurred a few times. In DNA, the CDR3 is TGCAGTGCTAGACACGGGGAGGATCGGTCCTACGAGCAGTACTTC. Translation gives CSARHGEDRSYEQYF. This chain links TRBV20-1 with TRBJ2-7; D might be TRBD2 (6 bases). Looked up from germline, CDR1 is DFQATT and CDR2 is SNEGSKA (reference sequence). The CDR3 runs 15 residues. The germline V and J ends were trimmed by 2 bases and 1 base, with 15 bases remaining between them.

This sequence joins TRBV3-1 and TRBJ1-3; D is perhaps TRBD1 (5 bases). This CDR3 has 16 amino acids. V lost 4 bases, J lost 4 bases, and 17 bases lay in between. Germline CDR1 reads LGHDT; CDR2 reads YNNKEL (reference sequence). CDR3 DNA sequence: TGTGCCAGCAGCCCATCGGAAGGGGCAAGGGGAAACACCATATATTTT. This sequence encodes CASSPSEGARGNTIYF.

The gene calls are TRBV6-6 and TRBJ2-1; 7 positions agree with TRBD1. Trimming took 5 bases from V and 0 from J; bases not matched to a gene: 10. From germline, CDR1 is MNHNY and CDR2 SVGAGI (reference sequence). This CDR3 region has 17 residues. The CDR3 reads CASSGPQGSSSYNEQFF. The CDR3 nucleotides read TGTGCCAGCAGTGGCCCACAGGGGTCGAGCTCCTACAATGAGCAGTTCTTC.

This clonotype was detected only a few times. The rearrangement joins TRBV4-1 to TRBJ2-7; 8 bases fit TRBD2. Trimming cost V 3 bases and J 5 bases; bases outside gene matches: 9. CDR3 size: 15 residues. Germline CDR1 and CDR2: MGHRA and YSYEKL. The CDR3 DNA reads as TGCGCCAGCAGCCACGGCTGGGGCGGGAGGAACGAGCAGTACTTC. Translation: CASSHGWGGRNEQYF.

This clonotype has a single count. The genes are TRBV14 and TRBJ2-6; D may be TRBD2 (5 bases). Trimming took 3 bases from V and 1 from J, leaving 10 bases between them. The CDR3 has 16 amino acids. The V gene's germline CDR1 is SGHDN and CDR2 FVKESK. The CDR3 region has the DNA TGTGCCAGCAGCCAGCCCGGGGAGTCTGGGGCCAACGTCCTGACTTTC. Encoded protein: CASSQPGESGANVLTF.

This clonotype was recorded at least ten times. The chain carries TRBV7-2 and TRBJ2-3; no clear D gene. Germline values: CDR1 SGHTA, CDR2 FQGNSA. The CDR3 covers 14 residues. Trimming took off 4 bases at V and 6 bases at J, with 14 bases between the two ends. CDR3 DNA sequence: TGTGCCAGCAGCTCAATGGGTCCGCCCGATACGCAGTATTTT. It codes for CASSSMGPPDTQYF.

The chain is built from TRBV2 and TRBJ2-3, with D perhaps TRBD1 or TRBD2 (5 bases each). CDR3 length: 15 residues. Trimming took 8 bases from V and 4 from J, leaving 19 bases between them. The germline V gene encodes CDR1 SNHLY and CDR2 FYNNEI. CDR3 in DNA: TGTGCCAGCTCCAGCGAGGGGCTATCGGCAGATACGCAGTATTTT. As protein: CASSSEGLSADTQYF.

The sample holds a few counts of this clonotype. The gene calls are TRBV2 and TRBJ2-3; 9 bases map to TRBD1. CDR3 length: 16 residues. Per germline, CDR1 SNHLY and CDR2 FYNNEI. The V segment lost 5 bases and the J segment 4 bases; nucleotides outside the gene matches: 10. CDR3 DNA sequence: TGTGCCAGCAGTCTTGGGGGACAGGGAGGCCCAGATACGCAGTATTTT. Amino acid sequence: CASSLGGQGGPDTQYF. Looking up the rest from reference TRBV2 and TRBJ2-3 gives the full variable domain: EPEVTQTPSHQVTQMGQEVILRCVPISNHLYFYWYRQILGQKVEFLVSFYNNEISEKSEIFDDQFSVERPDGSNFTLKIRSTKLEDSAMYFCASSLGGQGGPDTQYFGPGTRLTVL.

About this clonotype itself: One end of the junction varies from germline; a read error may be responsible. The gene calls are TRBV5-6 and TRBJ2-1; no clear D. Germline V gene lookup returns CDR1 SGHDT and CDR2 YYEEEE. The CDR3 is 16 amino acids. CDR3 protein: CAGSPGKDRSYNEQFF. DNA of the CDR3: TGTGCCGGCAGCCCGGGTAAGGACCGCTCCTACAATGAGCAGTTCTTC. Based on the CDR3 plus reference TRBV5-6 and TRBJ2-1, the full variable domain is DAGVTQSPTHLIKTRGQQVTLRCSPKSGHDTVSWYQQALGQGPQFIFQYYEEEERQRGNFPDRFSGHQFPNYSSELNVNALLLGDSALYLCAGSPGKDRSYNEQFFGPGTRLTVL.

Only a few counts were recorded for this clonotype. The chain joins TRBV3-1 to TRBJ2-3; D might be TRBD1 or TRBD2, each matching 6 bases. Trimming shortened V by 2 bases and J by 3 bases, and 18 bases separated the two germline ends. This CDR3 contains 17 residues. CDR1 and CDR2 from the germline V gene are LGHDT and YNNKEL (reference sequence). CDR3 amino acids: CASSQWLLGGATDTQYF. The CDR3 bases are TGTGCCAGCAGCCAATGGCTTCTGGGGGGCGCGACAGATACGCAGTATTTT.

This clonotype occurred a few times. The rearrangement joins TRBV4-1 to TRBJ2-3; 8 bases map to TRBD2. The CDR3 is 19 residues long. Unmatched junction bases numbered 15, after V lost 0 bases and J lost 4 bases. CDR1 MGHRA and CDR2 YSYEKL come from the germline V gene. This CDR3 reads CASSQELPGGGGYSDTQYF. In DNA, the CDR3 is TGCGCCAGCAGCCAAGAGCTCCCCGGGGGCGGGGGGTACTCAGATACGCAGTATTTT.

This chain joins TRBV9 and TRBJ2-7; D call uncertain. The CDR3 is 13 residues long. Germline V gene data show CDR1 as SGDLS and CDR2 as YYNGEE. Trimming shortened V by 6 bases and J by 3 bases, and 13 bases separated the two germline ends. CDR3 nucleotides: TGTGCCAGCAATCTCCGAGGCGGCTACGAGCAGTACTTC. The encoded protein is CASNLRGGYEQYF.

This sequence joins TRBV5-1 and TRBJ2-5; 7 bases line up with TRBD1. V was clipped by 4 bases and J by 5 bases; unmatched bases: 11. The CDR3 extends over 15 amino acids. CDR1 is SGHRS, CDR2 YFSETQ, per germline. CDR3 coding DNA: TGCGCCAGCAGCGGCACAGGGGACCGTCCGGAGACCCAGTACTTC. Translated, it gives CASSGTGDRPETQYF. Combining the CDR3 with reference TRBV5-1 and TRBJ2-5 gives the whole variable domain KAGVTQTPRYLIKTRGQQVTLSCSPISGHRSVSWYQQTPGQGLQFLFEYFSETQRNKGNFPGRFSGRQFSNSRSEMNVSTLELGDSALYLCASSGTGDRPETQYFGPGTRLLVL.

The table lists this clonotype with many counts. This sequence joins TRBV18 and TRBJ2-7; D remains unclear. Germline assignment: CDR1 KGHSH and CDR2 LQKENI. The CDR3 sequence is 15 residues long. V was trimmed by 3 bases and J by 0 bases, leaving 12 bases between them. In DNA, the CDR3 is TGTGCCAGCTCACCGACCGGCGTTAGCTCCTACGAGCAGTACTTC. Translation: CASSPTGVSSYEQYF.

In nucleotides, the CDR3 is TGTGCCAGCAGTGGCGAGGGGGCTGGCTACACCTTC. Encoded protein: CASSGEGAGYTF. J is TRBJ1-2 and V is TRBV25-1, with 7 bases aligning to TRBD1. After removal of 4 bases from V and 7 bases from J, the junction contained 3 bases not matched to a gene. In germline, CDR1 is MGHDK, CDR2 SYGVNS. This CDR3 has 12 residues.

Concerning this clonotype itself: Just one base apart from a much larger clone, this may be a read error. Because it lacks the conserved phenylalanine or tryptophan at the end, this CDR3 is likely a read error. The chain combines TRBV7-2 with TRBJ2-5; TRBD2 aligns across 14 bases. This CDR3 is 17 amino acids long. Germline CDR1 SGHTA, CDR2 FQGNSA. V shed 1 base, J shed 1 base, and the junction held 2 bases outside the gene matches. CDR3 residues: CASSLGTSGRFQETQYV. The CDR3 DNA reads TGTGCCAGCAGCTTAGGGACTAGCGGGAGGTTCCAAGAGACCCAGTACGTC.

This clonotype was detected a few times. The chain has TRBV10-3 and TRBJ2-7; D call uncertain. Germline V CDR1 and CDR2: ENHRY, SYGVKD. This CDR3 contains 15 residues. V was pared by 2 bases and J by 1 base, with 12 bases between. The CDR3 coding sequence is TGTGCCATCAGTGAGCCCGCTGGCAGGTCCTACGAGCAGTACTTC. Residues: CAISEPAGRSYEQYF.

This sequence joins TRBV11-2 and TRBJ2-7; D perhaps matches TRBD1 (5 bases). CDR1 SGHAT and CDR2 FQNNGV come from the germline V gene. CDR3 size: 15 residues. The V and J ends lost 3 bases and 1 base respectively, with 13 bases between them. The CDR3 sequence is CASSFVQGQSYEQYF. The CDR3 bases are TGTGCCAGCAGCTTCGTCCAAGGACAATCCTACGAGCAGTACTTC. The variable domain in full, with the rest retrieved from reference TRBV11-2 and TRBJ2-7, is EAGVAQSPRYKIIEKRQSVAFWCNPISGHATLYWYQQILGQGPKLLIQFQNNGVVDDSQLPKDRFSAERLKGVDSTLKIQPAKLEDSAVYLCASSFVQGQSYEQYFGPGTRLTVT.

This clonotype was detected only a few times. The gene calls are TRBV20-1 and TRBJ1-2, with 7 bases identical to TRBD1. This CDR3 comprises 15 residues. Germline V CDR1 and CDR2: DFQATT, SNEGSKA (reference sequence). V dropped 5 bases and J dropped 4; count of bases not matched to a gene: 13. CDR3 protein: CSAGPGTAIIYGYTF. The CDR3 DNA is TGCAGTGCTGGTCCCGGGACAGCTATCATCTATGGCTACACCTTC.